The rows below give T cell receptor beta chains drawn from one sample of a study of cytomegalovirus exposure and HLA in healthy donors. Data came from immunoSEQ multiplex PCR; TCRdb stores just in-frame clones and leaves some out. This table has 100,000 to 150,000 clones, around four fifths appearing once. What was sequenced was PBMCs. These receptors were taken from a female donor in good health and CMV-seronegative. The conserved cysteine and the conserved F or W are not part of the CDR3 here.

V gene	CDR3 length	J gene	CDR3 protein
TRBV28	13	TRBJ1-5	ASSLGEQAGQPQH
TRBV10-3	12	TRBJ2-5	AISESNSQETQY
TRBV29-1	11	TRBJ1-2	SVFLTGNYGYT
TRBV5-1	13	TRBJ2-6	ASSPSPGWANVLT
TRBV4-2	14	TRBJ1-5	ASSRGTGADNQPQH
TRBV11-2	12	TRBJ2-7	ASSWGDGGYEQY
TRBV7-6	12	TRBJ2-7	ASSLGQSLYEQY
TRBV10-1	14	TRBJ2-1	ASSYLTGEGYNEQF
TRBV5-1	15	TRBJ1-4	ASSRQPGQGADEKLF
TRBV7-2	9	TRBJ1-1	ASSLGRGAF
TRBV12-5	11	TRBJ2-1	ASGSPGLNEQF
TRBV15	13	TRBJ2-5	ATSRRGPVEETQY
TRBV4-1	15	TRBJ2-1	ASSQSSGTGIYNEQF
TRBV7-2	10	TRBJ1-2	ASSQDRDGYT
TRBV19	13	TRBJ2-7	ASSSLGTGFYEQY
TRBV4-3	12	TRBJ2-7	ASSQGVGAYEQY
TRBV11-2	15	TRBJ2-1	ASSSRTSGFSYNEQF
TRBV7-2	14	TRBJ2-4	ASSLSGTLAKNIQY
TRBV27	10	TRBJ2-5	ASSLWGGTQY
TRBV27	11	TRBJ2-7	ASSRQVSYEQY
TRBV2	14	TRBJ2-2	ASSESVAENTGELF
TRBV7-8	14	TRBJ2-1	ASSFLAGGLPNEQF
TRBV18	12	TRBJ2-1	ASSELSSYNEQF
TRBV7-2	11	TRBJ2-4	ASSKDRGDIQY
TRBV7-8	15	TRBJ2-3	ASSLGLSFISTDTQY
TRBV29-1	11	TRBJ1-2	SVEDYPQDGYT
TRBV28	8	TRBJ1-5	VVGGQPQH
TRBV19	13	TRBJ1-5	ASSIGEGLGQPQH
TRBV5-6	15	TRBJ2-3	ASSLGYGQGISDTQY
TRBV5-5	10	TRBJ1-1	ASSPDREEAF
TRBV6-1	12	TRBJ1-2	ASRGGTAGYGYT
TRBV15	13	TRBJ1-2	ATSRGPGENYGYT
TRBV7-9	12	TRBJ1-2	ASSSQGPNYGYT
TRBV4-3	12	TRBJ1-2	ASSQVDSNYGYT
TRBV7-9	14	TRBJ2-2	ASSPLAGGGTGELF
TRBV5-1	12	TRBJ2-2	ASSLLADTGELF
TRBV5-1	15	TRBJ2-2	ASSDTKGGANTGELF
TRBV30	15	TRBJ2-7	AWSVRVGSGGSYEQY
TRBV15	13	TRBJ2-7	ATSSALSSAYEQY
TRBV4-1	14	TRBJ2-4	ASSQGVAMAKNIQY
TRBV2	12	TRBJ2-7	ASSESPGWDEQY
TRBV27	12	TRBJ1-5	ASSPTTGMRPQH
TRBV5-1	15	TRBJ2-1	ASSLAGVRASYNEQF
TRBV5-6	12	TRBJ1-1	ASSFADTNTEAF
TRBV27	13	TRBJ2-7	ASSKAGGLSYEQY
TRBV5-4	14	TRBJ2-7	ASSLAFRESSYEQY
TRBV30	13	TRBJ1-1	AWTGIGRWNTEAF
TRBV6-5	13	TRBJ2-5	ASSWQSTGRETQY
TRBV7-2	14	TRBJ1-3	ASSLASAASGNTIY
TRBV29-1	10	TRBJ2-1	SAGTSGNEQF
TRBV19	13	TRBJ2-5	ASSIGSGRSKTQY
TRBV15	15	TRBJ2-1	ATSRILGLAGGNEQF
TRBV10-3	14	TRBJ2-1	AISGTSGRVTNEQF
TRBV10-3	10	TRBJ2-3	AISESRDTQY
TRBV15	13	TRBJ2-1	ATSRGLAGGNEQF